These T cell receptor beta chains were read from a single sample in a study of blood T cells in healthy people across ages. In TCRdb, the 5' RACE reads were re-called with MiXCR into one record per CDR3 protein. Counted here are fewer than 900,000 distinct CDR3 sequences, more than 40% occurring once; the ten biggest clones make up about 32%. Sequencing used blood. The receptors were sampled from a woman in her sixties or seventies in good health. Both conserved end residues are part of each CDR3. A D gene is named only where the DNA matches it firmly. Not all rows give a size; the values are once, few, many and, for expanded clones, a class.

V gene: TRBV4-3
J gene: TRBJ2-3
D gene: NA
clone size: NA
CDR3 protein: CASSQSGLLGDTQYF
CDR3 DNA: TGCGCCAGCAGCCAATCCGGACTACTCGGGGATACGCAGTATTTT

V gene: TRBV4-3
J gene: TRBJ2-3
D gene: TRBD2
clone size: NA
CDR3 protein: CASSQSGRGGDTQYF
CDR3 DNA: TGCGCCAGCAGCCAGAGCGGGAGGGGAGGAGATACGCAGTATTTT

V gene: TRBV4-3
J gene: TRBJ2-1
D gene: TRBD2
clone size: NA
CDR3 protein: CASSQDRSGRVSTEQFF
CDR3 DNA: TGCGCCAGCAGCCAAGATCGAAGCGGGAGGGTCAGCACTGAGCAGTTCTTC

V gene: TRBV20-1
J gene: TRBJ2-1
D gene: TRBD2
clone size: NA
CDR3 protein: CSARRTSGRGNYNEQFF
CDR3 DNA: TGCAGTGCTAGACGCACTAGCGGGAGAGGAAACTACAATGAGCAGTTCTTC

V gene: TRBV20-1
J gene: TRBJ2-3
D gene: TRBD2
clone size: NA
CDR3 protein: CSASTPSGSSNFGTDTQYF
CDR3 DNA: TGCAGTGCTTCCACGCCTAGCGGGAGTAGTAATTTTGGCACAGATACGCAGTATTTT

V gene: TRBV5-5
J gene: TRBJ2-7
D gene: TRBD1
clone size: NA
CDR3 protein: CASSLVDRQREQYF
CDR3 DNA: TGTGCCAGCAGCCTTGTGGACAGGCAGCGCGAGCAGTACTTC

V gene: TRBV20-1
J gene: TRBJ2-1
D gene: TRBD2
clone size: NA
CDR3 protein: CSAGGTSVFPQQFF
CDR3 DNA: TGCAGTGCTGGCGGGACTAGCGTTTTTCCCCAGCAGTTCTTC

V gene: TRBV4-3
J gene: TRBJ2-7
D gene: TRBD1
clone size: many
CDR3 protein: CASSHLDGTGLFSEQYF
CDR3 DNA: TGCGCCAGCAGCCATCTGGATGGGACAGGGTTGTTTAGCGAGCAGTACTTC

V gene: TRBV20-1
J gene: TRBJ2-7
D gene: TRBD1
clone size: NA
CDR3 protein: CSARDWQGAEQYF
CDR3 DNA: TGCAGTGCTAGAGATTGGCAGGGGGCCGAGCAGTACTTC

V gene: TRBV4-2
J gene: TRBJ2-1
D gene: TRBD2
clone size: few
CDR3 protein: CASSQGEGGRIANEQFF
CDR3 DNA: TGTGCCAGCAGCCAAGGTGAGGGCGGGAGGATTGCAAATGAGCAGTTCTTC

V gene: TRBV5-1
J gene: TRBJ2-3
D gene: NA
clone size: few
CDR3 protein: CASSPVASTDTQYF
CDR3 DNA: TGCGCCAGCAGCCCGGTGGCTAGCACAGATACGCAGTATTTT

V gene: TRBV6-1
J gene: TRBJ2-7
D gene: NA
clone size: NA
CDR3 protein: CASSEVGGDEQYF
CDR3 DNA: TGTGCCAGCAGTGAAGTGGGGGGCGACGAGCAGTACTTC

V gene: TRBV12-3/TRBV12-4
J gene: TRBJ1-2
D gene: NA
clone size: many
CDR3 protein: CASSLPGSYGYTF
CDR3 DNA: TGTGCCAGCAGCTTACCTGGTAGCTATGGCTACACCTTC

V gene: TRBV20-1
J gene: TRBJ2-3
D gene: NA
clone size: NA
CDR3 protein: CSERTPSSTDTQYF
CDR3 DNA: TGCAGTGAGCGTACTCCATCTAGCACAGATACGCAGTATTTT

V gene: TRBV20-1
J gene: TRBJ2-5
D gene: NA
clone size: NA
CDR3 protein: CSARPAGARTQYF
CDR3 DNA: TGCAGTGCTAGACCGGCAGGGGCTCGGACCCAGTACTTC

V gene: TRBV4-1
J gene: TRBJ1-1
D gene: NA
clone size: NA
CDR3 protein: CASSANQPWNTEAFF
CDR3 DNA: TGCGCCAGCAGCGCAAACCAGCCCTGGAACACTGAAGCTTTCTTT

V gene: TRBV4-3
J gene: TRBJ2-5
D gene: NA
clone size: once
CDR3 protein: CASSQGLARVPQYF
CDR3 DNA: TGCGCCAGCAGCCAAGGGCTAGCGAGAGTACCCCAGTACTTC

V gene: TRBV11-3
J gene: TRBJ2-1
D gene: TRBD2
clone size: NA
CDR3 protein: CASSYGVAGYNEQFF
CDR3 DNA: TGTGCCAGCAGCTATGGAGTAGCGGGCTACAATGAGCAGTTCTTC

V gene: TRBV20-1
J gene: TRBJ2-1
D gene: NA
clone size: NA
CDR3 protein: CSASVRDEQFF
CDR3 DNA: TGCAGTGCTAGCGTGCGGGATGAGCAGTTCTTC

V gene: TRBV27
J gene: TRBJ2-7
D gene: NA
clone size: few
CDR3 protein: CASSLLGGLGEQYF
CDR3 DNA: TGTGCCAGCAGTTTATTAGGAGGATTGGGCGAGCAGTACTTC

V gene: TRBV7-2
J gene: TRBJ2-1
D gene: NA
clone size: NA
CDR3 protein: CASSLYLPQANNEQFF
CDR3 DNA: TGTGCCAGCAGCTTATATTTGCCCCAGGCTAACAATGAGCAGTTCTTC

V gene: TRBV7-8
J gene: TRBJ2-5
D gene: NA
clone size: NA
CDR3 protein: CASSPGAGETQYF
CDR3 DNA: TGTGCCAGCAGCCCAGGGGCGGGCGAGACCCAGTACTTC

V gene: TRBV5-1
J gene: TRBJ2-3
D gene: NA
clone size: NA
CDR3 protein: CASSPLAQSTDTQYF
CDR3 DNA: TGCGCCAGCAGCCCCCTAGCCCAAAGCACAGATACGCAGTATTTT

V gene: TRBV28
J gene: TRBJ2-3
D gene: TRBD2
clone size: NA
CDR3 protein: CASTPGGADTQYF
CDR3 DNA: TGTGCCAGCACCCCCGGGGGGGCAGATACGCAGTATTTT

V gene: TRBV7-3
J gene: TRBJ2-3
D gene: TRBD2
clone size: NA
CDR3 protein: CASSLARTSGSTDTQYF
CDR3 DNA: TGTGCCAGCAGCTTAGCCCGGACTAGCGGGAGCACAGATACGCAGTATTTT

V gene: TRBV28
J gene: TRBJ2-7
D gene: TRBD1
clone size: NA
CDR3 protein: CASSSFAGGRYEQYF
CDR3 DNA: TGTGCCAGCAGTTCGTTTGCAGGGGGAAGGTACGAGCAGTACTTC

V gene: TRBV20-1
J gene: TRBJ2-3
D gene: NA
clone size: NA
CDR3 protein: CSARDGQGSDTQYF
CDR3 DNA: TGCAGTGCTAGAGATGGCCAGGGTTCAGATACGCAGTATTTT

V gene: TRBV12-3/TRBV12-4
J gene: TRBJ1-1
D gene: NA
clone size: NA
CDR3 protein: CASSPPTALTEAFF
CDR3 DNA: TGTGCCAGCAGTCCACCGACGGCCCTGACTGAAGCTTTCTTT

V gene: TRBV11-1
J gene: TRBJ1-6
D gene: NA
clone size: NA
CDR3 protein: CASSRLGGSPLHF
CDR3 DNA: TGTGCCAGCAGCCGACTGGGGGGATCACCCCTCCACTTT

V gene: TRBV27
J gene: TRBJ1-2
D gene: NA
clone size: NA
CDR3 protein: CASALGGRGYGYTF
CDR3 DNA: TGTGCCAGCGCCCTGGGGGGGCGGGGCTATGGCTACACCTTC

V gene: TRBV12-3/TRBV12-4
J gene: TRBJ1-5
D gene: NA
clone size: few
CDR3 protein: CASSMSGRGNQPQHF
CDR3 DNA: TGTGCCAGCAGTATGTCGGGACGGGGCAATCAGCCCCAGCATTTT

V gene: TRBV28
J gene: TRBJ2-5
D gene: TRBD1
clone size: few
CDR3 protein: CASSSGWGQGMKQETQYF
CDR3 DNA: TGTGCCAGCAGTTCCGGTTGGGGACAGGGGATGAAACAAGAGACCCAGTACTTC

V gene: TRBV20-1
J gene: TRBJ2-5
D gene: NA
clone size: few
CDR3 protein: CSAPSRGRQTQETQYF
CDR3 DNA: TGCAGTGCCCCGTCCCGGGGACGGCAGACCCAAGAGACCCAGTACTTC

V gene: TRBV20-1
J gene: TRBJ2-1
D gene: TRBD2
clone size: NA
CDR3 protein: CSALAGEDNEQFF
CDR3 DNA: TGCAGTGCACTAGCGGGAGAGGACAATGAGCAGTTCTTC

V gene: TRBV7-2
J gene: TRBJ1-2
D gene: NA
clone size: many
CDR3 protein: CASSLAVDSRRGYTF
CDR3 DNA: TGTGCCAGCAGCTTAGCCGTGGACAGTCGTCGCGGCTACACCTTC

V gene: TRBV9
J gene: TRBJ2-3
D gene: TRBD2
clone size: NA
CDR3 protein: CASSVGTSGRWGVSTDTQYF
CDR3 DNA: TGTGCCAGCAGCGTTGGGACTAGCGGGCGATGGGGGGTTAGCACAGATACGCAGTATTTT

V gene: TRBV29-1
J gene: TRBJ2-3
D gene: NA
clone size: few
CDR3 protein: CSVDKDSTDTQYF
CDR3 DNA: TGCAGCGTTGATAAGGACAGCACAGATACGCAGTATTTT

V gene: TRBV10-3
J gene: TRBJ2-5
D gene: NA
clone size: few
CDR3 protein: CAISARTEETQYF
CDR3 DNA: TGTGCCATCAGTGCTAGGACCGAAGAGACCCAGTACTTC

V gene: TRBV18
J gene: TRBJ2-6
D gene: TRBD1
clone size: NA
CDR3 protein: CASSPGQGAFSGANVLTF
CDR3 DNA: TGTGCCAGCTCACCAGGGCAGGGGGCGTTCTCTGGGGCCAACGTCCTGACTTTC

V gene: TRBV20-1
J gene: TRBJ2-5
D gene: NA
clone size: few
CDR3 protein: CSASFSVLETQYF
CDR3 DNA: TGCAGTGCTAGTTTCTCGGTCCTTGAGACCCAGTACTTC

V gene: TRBV4-1
J gene: TRBJ2-5
D gene: NA
clone size: many
CDR3 protein: CASSQEIRGHAQETQYF
CDR3 DNA: TGCGCCAGCAGCCAAGAAATTCGAGGACACGCTCAAGAGACCCAGTACTTC

V gene: TRBV6-5
J gene: TRBJ2-1
D gene: NA
clone size: NA
CDR3 protein: CASSPPHGYEQFF
CDR3 DNA: TGTGCCAGCAGTCCCCCGCACGGGTATGAGCAGTTCTTC

V gene: TRBV7-9
J gene: TRBJ2-1
D gene: TRBD2
clone size: NA
CDR3 protein: CASSLLLAGVGEQFF
CDR3 DNA: TGTGCCAGCAGCTTATTGCTAGCGGGAGTTGGAGAGCAGTTCTTC

V gene: TRBV24-1
J gene: TRBJ2-7
D gene: NA
clone size: NA
CDR3 protein: CATSDSQEWAYEQYF
CDR3 DNA: TGTGCCACCAGTGATTCCCAGGAGTGGGCTTACGAGCAGTACTTC

V gene: TRBV20-1
J gene: TRBJ1-2
D gene: NA
clone size: NA
CDR3 protein: CSASPDLWGYTF
CDR3 DNA: TGCAGTGCTAGTCCCGATCTGTGGGGCTACACCTTC

V gene: TRBV29-1
J gene: TRBJ2-5
D gene: NA
clone size: few
CDR3 protein: CSVSSQGSRTQYF
CDR3 DNA: TGCAGCGTTTCTAGTCAGGGGTCGCGGACCCAGTACTTC